The clone carrying this T cell receptor beta chain was detected many times. As yet, its antigen is unknown. Primed by a sample-barcoded 5' primer and a J-beta primer mix, a second PCR proceeded for 7 to 11 cycles. TCRdb reprocessed the 5' RACE reads with MiXCR, giving one entry per CDR3 protein. Of roughly 800,000 distinct CDR3 sequences in the sample, about 37% are singletons; the top ten hold approximately 12%. Extraction of total RNA produced a minimum of 5 micrograms from each sample. Germline CDR1 and CDR2: MDHEN and SYDVKM. The CDR3 contains 14 residues. The V end was cut by 5 bases, the J end by 4 bases, with 14 bases between. The sample originates from a study of blood T cells in healthy people across ages. Study-wide points: Strong correlation linked observed beta diversity and percent naive T cells.

The sequence was obtained from a young man in good health. The chain has TRBV28 and TRBJ2-5, with TRBD1 as a possible D gene (6 bases). Source material: blood. As DNA, the CDR3 is TGTGCCAGCAGTCCAGGGGCTGTAAGAGAGACCCAGTACTTC. It translates to CASSPGAVRETQYF.